Sequencing of this T cell receptor beta chain was carried out in a study of graft-versus-host responses after intestinal transplantation. The CDR3 has 16 amino acids. In germline, CDR1 is SGHRS, CDR2 YFSETQ. V lost 4 bases to trimming and J lost 1 base, with 12 bases between them. This clone is large in the sample. The protocol was immunoSEQ multiplex PCR, while the TCRdb copy is restricted to in-frame clones and leaves out a portion. This table holds about 4,800 clones, around 28% found once. Source: alloreactive CD4+ T cells from a mixed lymphocyte reaction culture, taken before transplantation. Subset specified: CFSE-low proliferating T cells sorted from roughly 6-day pre-transplant mixed lymphocyte reaction (GvH or HvG direction). The receptor was derived from a human patient who was an organ donor for intestinal transplantation. The chain carries TRBV5-1 and TRBJ1-6; a possible D gene is TRBD1 (5 bases). The CDR3 DNA follows: TGCGCCAGCAGCGCATACAGGAGTTCCTATAATTCACCCCTCCACTTT. This encodes CASSAYRSSYNSPLHF.